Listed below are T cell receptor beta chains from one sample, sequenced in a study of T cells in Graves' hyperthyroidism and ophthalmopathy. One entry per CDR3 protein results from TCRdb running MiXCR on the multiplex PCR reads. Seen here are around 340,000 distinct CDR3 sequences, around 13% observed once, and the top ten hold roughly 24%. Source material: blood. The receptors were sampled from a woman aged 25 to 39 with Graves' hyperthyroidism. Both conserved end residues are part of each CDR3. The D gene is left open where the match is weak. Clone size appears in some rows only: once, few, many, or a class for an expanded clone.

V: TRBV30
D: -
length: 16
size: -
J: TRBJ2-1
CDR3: CAWSLPRGNSYNEQFF
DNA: TGTGCCTGGAGTCTACCGAGGGGGAACTCCTACAATGAGCAGTTCTTC

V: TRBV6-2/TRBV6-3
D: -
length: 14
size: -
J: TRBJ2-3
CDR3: CASSYPKDSDTQYF
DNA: TGTGCCAGCAGTTACCCGAAGGATTCGGATACGCAGTATTTT

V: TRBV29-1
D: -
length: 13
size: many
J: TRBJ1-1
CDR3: CSAERGENTEAFF
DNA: TGCAGCGCCGAGCGGGGTGAGAACACTGAAGCTTTCTTT

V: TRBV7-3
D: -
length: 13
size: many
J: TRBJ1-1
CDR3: CASSSGSTAEAFF
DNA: TGTGCCAGCAGCTCGGGGTCGACTGCGGAAGCTTTCTTT

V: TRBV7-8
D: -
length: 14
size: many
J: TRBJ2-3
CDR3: CASSPGPSTDTQYF
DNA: TGTGCCAGCAGCCCGGGACCGAGCACAGATACGCAGTATTTT

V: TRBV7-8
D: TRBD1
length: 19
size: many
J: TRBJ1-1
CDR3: CASSLRVRQGSRRNTEAFF
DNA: TGTGCCAGCAGCTTACGGGTCCGACAGGGGTCGAGGAGGAACACTGAAGCTTTCTTT

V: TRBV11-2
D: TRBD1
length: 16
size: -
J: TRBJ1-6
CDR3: CASSLGTGAPNSPLHF
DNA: TGTGCCAGCAGCTTAGGGACAGGGGCTCCTAATTCACCCCTCCACTTT

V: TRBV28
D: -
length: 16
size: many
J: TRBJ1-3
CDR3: CASSLSNRASGNTIYF
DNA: TGTGCCAGCAGTCTTTCTAACAGGGCTTCGGGAAACACCATATATTTT

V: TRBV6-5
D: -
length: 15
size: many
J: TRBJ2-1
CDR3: CASSYRSPRGDEQFF
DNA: TGTGCCAGCAGTTACCGCAGTCCGAGGGGGGATGAGCAGTTCTTC

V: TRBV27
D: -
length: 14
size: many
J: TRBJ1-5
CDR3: CASSVQGGNQPQHF
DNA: TGTGCCAGCAGCGTACAGGGTGGGAATCAGCCCCAGCATTTT

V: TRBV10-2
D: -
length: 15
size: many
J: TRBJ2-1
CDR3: CASSVIREPYNEQFF
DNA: TGCGCCAGCAGTGTTATCAGGGAACCATACAATGAGCAGTTCTTC

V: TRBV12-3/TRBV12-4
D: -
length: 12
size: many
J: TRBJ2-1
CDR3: CASRMEGHEQFF
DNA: TGTGCCAGCCGGATGGAGGGCCATGAGCAGTTCTTC

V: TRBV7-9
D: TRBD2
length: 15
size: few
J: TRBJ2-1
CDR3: CASSSAGTTYNEQFF
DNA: TGTGCCAGCAGCTCAGCGGGAACTACCTACAATGAGCAGTTCTTC

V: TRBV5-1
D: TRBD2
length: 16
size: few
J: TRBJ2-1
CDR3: CASSLSDWTRLSEQFF
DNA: TGCGCCAGCAGCTTGTCCGATTGGACTAGATTATCTGAGCAGTTCTTC

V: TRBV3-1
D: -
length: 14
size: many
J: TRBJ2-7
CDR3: CASSRTEKTYEQYF
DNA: TGTGCCAGCAGCCGGACGGAAAAAACCTACGAGCAGTACTTC

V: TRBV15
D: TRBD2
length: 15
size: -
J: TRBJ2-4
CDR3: CATREASGSQNIQYF
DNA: TGTGCCACCAGGGAAGCTAGCGGGAGTCAAAACATTCAGTACTTC

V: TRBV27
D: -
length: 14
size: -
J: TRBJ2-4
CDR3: CASSPLPWGNIQYF
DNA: TGTGCCAGCAGTCCTCTACCTTGGGGAAACATTCAGTACTTC

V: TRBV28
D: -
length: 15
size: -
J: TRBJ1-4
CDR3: CASKPPGLFKEKLFF
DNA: TGTGCCAGCAAGCCCCCAGGGTTATTTAAGGAAAAACTGTTTTTT

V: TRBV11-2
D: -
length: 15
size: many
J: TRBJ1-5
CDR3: CASSLDSYSNQPQHF
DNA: TGTGCCAGCAGCTTAGACAGCTATAGCAATCAGCCCCAGCATTTT

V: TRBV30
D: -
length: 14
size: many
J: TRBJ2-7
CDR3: CAWSVQRSSYEQYF
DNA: TGTGCCTGGAGTGTACAGCGATCCAGCTACGAGCAGTACTTC

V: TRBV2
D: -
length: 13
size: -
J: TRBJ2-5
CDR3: CASRRLQRETQYF
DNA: TGTGCCAGCAGGCGGCTACAGCGAGAGACCCAGTACTTC

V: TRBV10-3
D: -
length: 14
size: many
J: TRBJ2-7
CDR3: CAISVERELAEQYF
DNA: TGTGCCATCAGTGTTGAACGGGAGTTAGCCGAGCAGTACTTC

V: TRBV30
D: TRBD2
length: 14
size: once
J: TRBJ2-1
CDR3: CARSPGGSYNEQFF
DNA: TGTGCCCGATCGCCGGGAGGGTCCTACAATGAGCAGTTCTTC

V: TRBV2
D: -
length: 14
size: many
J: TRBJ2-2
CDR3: CASSDWQNTGELFF
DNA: TGTGCCAGCAGTGATTGGCAGAACACCGGGGAGCTGTTTTTT

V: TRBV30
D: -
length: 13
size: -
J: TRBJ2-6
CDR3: CAWKRPGANVLTF
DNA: TGTGCCTGGAAAAGGCCGGGGGCCAACGTCCTGACTTTC

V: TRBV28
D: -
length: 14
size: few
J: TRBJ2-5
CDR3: CASSPEIWGETQYF
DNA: TGTGCCAGCAGCCCCGAGATCTGGGGAGAGACCCAGTACTTC

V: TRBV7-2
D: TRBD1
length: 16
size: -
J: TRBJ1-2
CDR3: CASSPRRDRVNYGYTF
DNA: TGTGCCAGCAGCCCACGACGGGACAGAGTTAACTATGGCTACACCTTC

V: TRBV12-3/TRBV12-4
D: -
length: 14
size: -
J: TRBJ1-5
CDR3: CASSFAVLDQPQHF
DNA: TGTGCCAGCAGTTTCGCAGTCCTAGATCAGCCCCAGCATTTT

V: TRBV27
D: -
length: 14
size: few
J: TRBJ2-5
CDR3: CASITQPCQETQYF
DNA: TGTGCCAGCATAACACAACCGTGCCAAGAGACCCAGTACTTC

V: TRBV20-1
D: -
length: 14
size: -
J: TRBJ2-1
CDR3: CSVNVAMAYNEQFF
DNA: TGCAGTGTTAACGTAGCGATGGCCTACAATGAGCAGTTCTTC

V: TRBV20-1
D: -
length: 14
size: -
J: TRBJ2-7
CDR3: CSAEDRQTNYEQYF
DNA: TGCAGTGCCGAGGACAGACAGACAAACTACGAGCAGTACTTC

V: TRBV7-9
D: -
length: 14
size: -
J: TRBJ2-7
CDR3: CASYPSGASYEQYF
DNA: TGTGCCAGCTACCCTTCCGGCGCGTCCTACGAGCAGTACTTC

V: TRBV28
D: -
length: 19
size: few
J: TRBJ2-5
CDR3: CASSLLGRDRSGERETQYF
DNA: TGTGCCAGCAGTTTATTGGGCAGGGATCGTTCTGGGGAGCGAGAGACCCAGTACTTC

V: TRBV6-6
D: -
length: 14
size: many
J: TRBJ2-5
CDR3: CASSYGGTGETQYF
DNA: TGTGCCAGCAGTTACGGGGGTACGGGGGAGACCCAGTACTTC

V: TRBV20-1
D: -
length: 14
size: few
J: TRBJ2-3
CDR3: CSARRSGSTDTQYF
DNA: TGCAGTGCTAGGAGAAGCGGGAGCACAGATACGCAGTATTTT

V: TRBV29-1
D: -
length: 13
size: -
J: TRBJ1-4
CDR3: CSVGGFGDEKLFF
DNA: TGCAGCGTTGGGGGCTTCGGGGATGAAAAACTGTTTTTT

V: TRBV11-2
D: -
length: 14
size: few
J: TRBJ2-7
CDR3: CASSSDTQYDEQYF
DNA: TGTGCCAGCAGTTCGGACACGCAGTATGACGAGCAGTACTTC

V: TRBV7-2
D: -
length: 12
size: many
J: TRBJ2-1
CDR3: CASSLLSNEQFF
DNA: TGTGCCAGCAGCTTATTGAGCAATGAGCAGTTCTTC

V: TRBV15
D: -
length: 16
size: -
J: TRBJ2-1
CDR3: CATSSEDQSSYNERFF
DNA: TGTGCCACCAGCAGTGAAGACCAAAGCTCCTACAATGAGCGGTTCTTC

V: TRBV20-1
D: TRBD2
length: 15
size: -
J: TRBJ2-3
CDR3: CSAPNLLAGTDTQYF
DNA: TGCAGTGCCCCCAACCTCCTAGCGGGCACAGATACGCAGTATTTT

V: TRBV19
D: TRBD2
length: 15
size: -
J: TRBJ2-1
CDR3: CASSRDYELGNEQFF
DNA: TGTGCCAGTAGTAGGGACTACGAATTGGGGAATGAGCAGTTCTTC

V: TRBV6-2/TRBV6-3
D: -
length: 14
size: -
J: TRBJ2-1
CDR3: CASSASSDYNEQFF
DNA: TGTGCCAGCAGTGCCTCTAGCGACTACAATGAGCAGTTCTTC